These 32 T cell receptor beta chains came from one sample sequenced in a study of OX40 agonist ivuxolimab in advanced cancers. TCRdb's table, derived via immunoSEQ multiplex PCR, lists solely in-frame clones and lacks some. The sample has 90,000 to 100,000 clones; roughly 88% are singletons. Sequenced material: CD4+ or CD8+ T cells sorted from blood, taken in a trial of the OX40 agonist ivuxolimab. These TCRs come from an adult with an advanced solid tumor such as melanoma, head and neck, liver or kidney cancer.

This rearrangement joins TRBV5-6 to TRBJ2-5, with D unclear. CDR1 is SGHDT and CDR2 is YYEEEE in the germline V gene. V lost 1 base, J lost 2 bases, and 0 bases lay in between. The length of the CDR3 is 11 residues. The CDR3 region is CASSLQETQYF. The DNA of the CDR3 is TGTGCCAGCAGCTTGCAAGAGACCCAGTACTTC. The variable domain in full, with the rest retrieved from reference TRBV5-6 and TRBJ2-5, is DAGVTQSPTHLIKTRGQQVTLRCSPKSGHDTVSWYQQALGQGPQFIFQYYEEEERQRGNFPDRFSGHQFPNYSSELNVNALLLGDSALYLCASSLQETQYFGPGTRLLVL.

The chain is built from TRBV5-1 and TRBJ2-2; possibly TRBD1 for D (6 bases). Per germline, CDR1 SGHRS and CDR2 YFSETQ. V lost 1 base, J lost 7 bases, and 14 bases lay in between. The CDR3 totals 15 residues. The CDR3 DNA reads TGCGCCAGCAGCTTGTATACAGGGTCGGGCGGGGAGCTGTTTTTT. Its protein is CASSLYTGSGGELFF.

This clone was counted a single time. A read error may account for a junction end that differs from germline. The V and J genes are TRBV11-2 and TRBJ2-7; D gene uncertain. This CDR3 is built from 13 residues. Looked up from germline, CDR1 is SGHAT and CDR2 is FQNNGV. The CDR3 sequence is CASSPAGPSFATF. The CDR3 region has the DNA TGTGCCAGCAGCCCTGCCGGTCCCTCCTTTGCTACCTTC.

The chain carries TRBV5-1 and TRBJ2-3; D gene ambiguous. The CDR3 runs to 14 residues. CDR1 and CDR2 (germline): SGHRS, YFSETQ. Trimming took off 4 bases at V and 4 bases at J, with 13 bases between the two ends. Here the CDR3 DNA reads TGCGCCAGCAGCCTTAGTCTGGATGCAGATACGCAGTATTTT. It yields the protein CASSLSLDADTQYF.

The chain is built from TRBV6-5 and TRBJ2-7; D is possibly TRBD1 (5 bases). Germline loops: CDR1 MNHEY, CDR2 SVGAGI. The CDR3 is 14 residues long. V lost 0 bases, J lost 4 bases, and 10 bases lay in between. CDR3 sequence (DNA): TGTGCCAGCAGTTACTCTCAGGGAAGGTACGAGCAGTACTTC. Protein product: CASSYSQGRYEQYF.

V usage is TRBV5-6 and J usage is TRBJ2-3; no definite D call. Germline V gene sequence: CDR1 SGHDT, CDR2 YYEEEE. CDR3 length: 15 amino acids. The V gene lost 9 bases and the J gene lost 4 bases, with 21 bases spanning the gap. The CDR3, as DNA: TGTGCCAACCAACCCTTTAGAAACCGGGCAGATACGCAGTATTTT. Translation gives CANQPFRNRADTQYF.

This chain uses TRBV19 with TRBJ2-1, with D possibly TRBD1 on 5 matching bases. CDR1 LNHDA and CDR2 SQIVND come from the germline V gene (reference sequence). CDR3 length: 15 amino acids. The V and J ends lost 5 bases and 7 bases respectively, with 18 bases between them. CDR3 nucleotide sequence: TGTGCCAGTAGTGGAATGTTAGGGGCTATGAATGAGCAGTTCTTC. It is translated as CASSGMLGAMNEQFF.

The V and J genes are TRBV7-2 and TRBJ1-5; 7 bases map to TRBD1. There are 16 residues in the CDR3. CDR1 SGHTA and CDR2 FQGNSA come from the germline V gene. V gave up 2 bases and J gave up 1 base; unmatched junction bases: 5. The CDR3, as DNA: TGTGCCAGCAGCTTATGGAGACAGGGAAGCAATCAGCCCCAGCATTTT. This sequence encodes CASSLWRQGSNQPQHF.

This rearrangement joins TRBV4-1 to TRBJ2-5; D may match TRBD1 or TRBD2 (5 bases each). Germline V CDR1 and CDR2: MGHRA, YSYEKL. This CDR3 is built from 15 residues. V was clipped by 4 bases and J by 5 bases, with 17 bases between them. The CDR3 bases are TGCGCCAGCAGCCCTGACGAGGGACCAAGGGAGACCCAGTACTTC. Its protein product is CASSPDEGPRETQYF.

The CDR3 loop is CASSQDGTSGFSYEQYF. CDR3 coding DNA: TGCGCCAGCAGCCAAGATGGGACTAGCGGATTCTCCTACGAGCAGTACTTC. This chain joins TRBV4-1 and TRBJ2-7; TRBD2 aligns across 11 bases. The V gene end was trimmed by 0 bases and the J gene end by 0 bases; junction bases not matched to a gene: 4. Germline V gene sequence: CDR1 MGHRA, CDR2 YSYEKL. The CDR3 has 17 residues.

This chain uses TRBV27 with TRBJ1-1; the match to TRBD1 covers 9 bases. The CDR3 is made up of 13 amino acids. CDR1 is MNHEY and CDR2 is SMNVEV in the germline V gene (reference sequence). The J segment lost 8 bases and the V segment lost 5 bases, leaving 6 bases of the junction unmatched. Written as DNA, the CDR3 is TGTGCCAGCAGTACGGACAGGGGTCAGGAAGCTTTCTTT. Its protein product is CASSTDRGQEAFF.

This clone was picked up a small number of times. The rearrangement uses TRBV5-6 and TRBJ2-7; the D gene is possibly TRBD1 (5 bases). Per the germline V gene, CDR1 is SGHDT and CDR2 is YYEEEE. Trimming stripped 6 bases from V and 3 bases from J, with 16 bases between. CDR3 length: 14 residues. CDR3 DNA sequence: TGTGCCAGCACCCTGGGAAGGGGTATCTACGAGCAGTACTTC. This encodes CASTLGRGIYEQYF. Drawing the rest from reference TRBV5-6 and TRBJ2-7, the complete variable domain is DAGVTQSPTHLIKTRGQQVTLRCSPKSGHDTVSWYQQALGQGPQFIFQYYEEEERQRGNFPDRFSGHQFPNYSSELNVNALLLGDSALYLCASTLGRGIYEQYFGPGTRLTVT.

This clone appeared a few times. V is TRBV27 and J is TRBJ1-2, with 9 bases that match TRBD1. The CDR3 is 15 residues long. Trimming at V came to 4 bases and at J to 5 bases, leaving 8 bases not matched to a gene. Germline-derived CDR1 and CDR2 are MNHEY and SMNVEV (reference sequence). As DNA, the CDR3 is TGTGCCAGCAGTTCAAACAGGGGGCGCGGATATGGCTACACCTTC. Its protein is CASSSNRGRGYGYTF.

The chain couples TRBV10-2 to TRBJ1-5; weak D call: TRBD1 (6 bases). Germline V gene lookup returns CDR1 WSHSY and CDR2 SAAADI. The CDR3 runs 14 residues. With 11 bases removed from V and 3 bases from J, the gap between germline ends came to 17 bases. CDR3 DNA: TGCGCCTCGGCCCGGGACACCCTCAATCAGCCCCAGCATTTT. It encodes CASARDTLNQPQHF.

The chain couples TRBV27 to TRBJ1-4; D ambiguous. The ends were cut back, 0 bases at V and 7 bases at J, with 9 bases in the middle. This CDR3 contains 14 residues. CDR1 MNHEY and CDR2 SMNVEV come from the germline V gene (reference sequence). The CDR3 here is CASSLSRVTEKLFF. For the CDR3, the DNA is TGTGCCAGCAGTTTATCGAGGGTAACTGAAAAACTGTTTTTT. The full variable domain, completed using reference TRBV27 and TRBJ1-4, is EAQVTQNPRYLITVTGKKLTVTCSQNMNHEYMSWYRQDPGLGLRQIYYSMNVEVTDKGDVPEGYKVSRKEKRNFPLILESPSPNQTSLYFCASSLSRVTEKLFFGSGTQLSVL.

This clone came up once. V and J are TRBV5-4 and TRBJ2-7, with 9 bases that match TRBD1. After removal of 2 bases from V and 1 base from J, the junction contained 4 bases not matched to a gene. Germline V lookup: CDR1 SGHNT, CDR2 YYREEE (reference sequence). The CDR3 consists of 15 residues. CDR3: CASSFTGQGSYEQYF. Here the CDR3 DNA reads TGTGCCAGCAGCTTCACGGGACAGGGTTCCTACGAGCAGTACTTC. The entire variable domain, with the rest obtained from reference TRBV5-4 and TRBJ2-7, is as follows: ETGVTQSPTHLIKTRGQQVTLRCSSQSGHNTVSWYQQALGQGPQFIFQYYREEENGRGNFPPRFSGLQFPNYSSELNVNALELDDSALYLCASSFTGQGSYEQYFGPGTRLTVT.

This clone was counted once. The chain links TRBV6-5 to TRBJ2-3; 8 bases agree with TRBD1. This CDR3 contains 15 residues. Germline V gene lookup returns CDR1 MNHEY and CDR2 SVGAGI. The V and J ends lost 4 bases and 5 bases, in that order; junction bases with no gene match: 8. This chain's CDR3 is CASSSLPGGVDTQYF. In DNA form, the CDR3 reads TGTGCCAGCAGTTCCCTACCAGGGGGCGTAGATACGCAGTATTTT.

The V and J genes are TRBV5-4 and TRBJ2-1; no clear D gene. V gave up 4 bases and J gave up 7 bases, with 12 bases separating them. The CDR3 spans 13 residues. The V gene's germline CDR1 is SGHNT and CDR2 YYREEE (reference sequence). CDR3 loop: CASSRSDGNEQFF. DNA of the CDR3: TGTGCCAGCAGCCGTTCCGACGGTAATGAGCAGTTCTTC.

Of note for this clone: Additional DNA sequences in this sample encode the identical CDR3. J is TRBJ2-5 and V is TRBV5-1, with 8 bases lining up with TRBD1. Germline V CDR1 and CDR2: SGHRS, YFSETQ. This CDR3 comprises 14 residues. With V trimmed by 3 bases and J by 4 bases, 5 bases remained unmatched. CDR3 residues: CASSSGQGGETQYF. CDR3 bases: TGCGCCAGCAGCTCAGGACAGGGTGGAGAGACCCAGTACTTC.

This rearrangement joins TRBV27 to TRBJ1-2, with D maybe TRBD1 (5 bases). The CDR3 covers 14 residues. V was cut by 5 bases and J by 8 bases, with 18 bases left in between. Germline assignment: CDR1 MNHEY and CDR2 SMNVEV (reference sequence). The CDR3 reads CASSPSAGLRGYTF. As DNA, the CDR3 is TGTGCCAGCAGTCCTTCCGCAGGGTTGAGAGGCTACACCTTC.

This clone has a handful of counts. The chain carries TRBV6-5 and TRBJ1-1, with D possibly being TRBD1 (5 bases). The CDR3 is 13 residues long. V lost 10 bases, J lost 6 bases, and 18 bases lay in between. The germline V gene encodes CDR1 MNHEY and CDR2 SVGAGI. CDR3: CATRQGAGAEAFF. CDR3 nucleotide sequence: TGTGCCACCCGACAAGGGGCGGGTGCTGAAGCTTTCTTT.

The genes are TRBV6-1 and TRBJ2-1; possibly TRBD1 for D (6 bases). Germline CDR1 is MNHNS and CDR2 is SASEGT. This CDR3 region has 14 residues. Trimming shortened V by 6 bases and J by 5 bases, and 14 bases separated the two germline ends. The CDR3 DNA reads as TGTGCCAGCAGCTACCCGGACAGCGACAATGAGCAGTTCTTC. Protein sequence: CASSYPDSDNEQFF.

The DNA for the CDR3 is TGTGCCAGCACCCTAGGAGGAGAGCAGTACTTC. This encodes CASTLGGEQYF. The genes are TRBV27 and TRBJ2-7, with a possible D match to TRBD2 (5 bases). This CDR3 is 11 amino acids long. Trimming removed 7 bases from V and 7 bases from J, with 11 bases in between. CDR1 and CDR2 (germline): MNHEY, SMNVEV (reference sequence).

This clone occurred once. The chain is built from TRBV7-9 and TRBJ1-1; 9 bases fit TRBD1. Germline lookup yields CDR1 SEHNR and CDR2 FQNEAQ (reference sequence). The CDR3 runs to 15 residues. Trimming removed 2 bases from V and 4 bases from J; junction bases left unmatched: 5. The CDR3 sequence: CASSLNPTGGTEAFF. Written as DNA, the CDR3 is TGTGCCAGCAGCTTAAACCCGACAGGGGGCACTGAAGCTTTCTTT.

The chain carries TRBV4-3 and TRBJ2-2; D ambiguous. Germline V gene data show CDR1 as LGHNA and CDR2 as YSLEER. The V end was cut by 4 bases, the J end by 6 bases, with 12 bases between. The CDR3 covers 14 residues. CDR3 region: CASSPYYDAGELFF. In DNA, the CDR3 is TGCGCCAGCAGCCCTTACTACGACGCCGGGGAGCTGTTTTTT.

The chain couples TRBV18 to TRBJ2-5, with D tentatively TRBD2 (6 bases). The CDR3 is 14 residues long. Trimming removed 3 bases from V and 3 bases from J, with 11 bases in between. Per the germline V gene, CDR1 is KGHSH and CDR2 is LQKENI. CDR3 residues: CASSPERAEETQYF. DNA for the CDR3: TGTGCCAGCTCACCGGAGCGGGCAGAAGAGACCCAGTACTTC.

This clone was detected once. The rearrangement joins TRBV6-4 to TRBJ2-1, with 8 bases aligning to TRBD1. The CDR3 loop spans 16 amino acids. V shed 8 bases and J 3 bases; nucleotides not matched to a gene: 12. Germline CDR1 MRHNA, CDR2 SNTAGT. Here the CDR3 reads CASPTGGRPFYNEQFF. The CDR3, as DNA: TGTGCCAGCCCCACAGGGGGGAGACCATTCTACAATGAGCAGTTCTTC.

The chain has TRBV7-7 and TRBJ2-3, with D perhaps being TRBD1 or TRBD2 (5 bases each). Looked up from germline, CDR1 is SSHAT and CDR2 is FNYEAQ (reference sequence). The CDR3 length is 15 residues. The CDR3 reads CAFTGPRVETDTQYF. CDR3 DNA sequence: TGTGCATTCACGGGACCCAGGGTAGAAACAGATACGCAGTATTTT. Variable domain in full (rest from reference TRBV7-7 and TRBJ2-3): GAGVSQSPRYKVTKRGQDVTLRCDPISSHATLYWYQQALGQGPEFLTYFNYEAQPDKSGLPSDRFSAERPEGSISTLTIQRTEQRDSAMYRCAFTGPRVETDTQYFGPGTRLTVL.

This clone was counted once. CDR3 nucleotide sequence: TGTGCCTGGAGCGGACAGGGTTACTATGAGCAGTTCTTC. This gives the protein CAWSGQGYYEQFF. This sequence joins TRBV30 and TRBJ2-1; TRBD1 aligns across 8 bases. The CDR3 contains 13 residues. The V gene's germline CDR1 is GTSNPN and CDR2 SVGIG (reference sequence). After removal of 3 bases from V and 8 bases from J, the junction contained 6 bases not matched to a gene.

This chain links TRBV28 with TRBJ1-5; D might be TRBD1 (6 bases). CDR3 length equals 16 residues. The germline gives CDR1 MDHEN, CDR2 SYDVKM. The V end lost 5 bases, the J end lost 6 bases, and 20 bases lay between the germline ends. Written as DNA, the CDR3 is TGTGCCAGCAGTGGGGGCGTCGGGGGCGATCTTCAGCCCCAGCATTTT. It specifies CASSGGVGGDLQPQHF.

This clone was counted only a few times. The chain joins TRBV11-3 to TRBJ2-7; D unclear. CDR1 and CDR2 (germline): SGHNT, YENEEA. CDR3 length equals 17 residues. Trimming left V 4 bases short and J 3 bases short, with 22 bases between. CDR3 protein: CASSSPPWTPGNYEQYF. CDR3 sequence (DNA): TGTGCCAGCAGCTCCCCACCCTGGACCCCTGGGAACTACGAGCAGTACTTC. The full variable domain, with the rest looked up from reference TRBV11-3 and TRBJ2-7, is EAGVVQSPRYKIIEKKQPVAFWCNPISGHNTLYWYLQNLGQGPELLIRYENEEAVDDSQLPKDRFSAERLKGVDSTLKIQPAELGDSAVYLCASSSPPWTPGNYEQYFGPGTRLTVT.

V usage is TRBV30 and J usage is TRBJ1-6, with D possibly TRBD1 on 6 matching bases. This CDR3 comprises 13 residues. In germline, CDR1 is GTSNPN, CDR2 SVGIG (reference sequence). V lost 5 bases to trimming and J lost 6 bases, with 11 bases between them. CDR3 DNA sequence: TGTGCCTGGGGGGGGCACTTTAATTCACCCCTCCACTTT. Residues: CAWGGHFNSPLHF.